These 14 T cell receptor beta chains share one sample of origin, sequenced in a study of blood T cell repertoires in COVID-19. Some clones are missing from TCRdb's copy, which holds only in-frame ones; the method was immunoSEQ multiplex PCR. The sample yields some 110,000 clones, around 81% seen once. Material for sequencing was peripheral blood. The source of these receptors is a woman aged 70-85 years with acute or convalescent COVID-19.

This chain links TRBV18 with TRBJ2-7, with TRBD2 matching over 11 bases. With 0 bases clipped from V and 5 bases from J, the junction kept 3 bases outside the gene matches. CDR1 is KGHSH, CDR2 LQKENI, per germline. The CDR3 runs to 15 residues. CDR3 DNA sequence: TGTGCCAGCTCACCACCGGGACTAGCGGCGGACGAGCAGTACTTC. Translated, it gives CASSPPGLAADEQYF.

This chain uses TRBV29-1 with TRBJ1-1; TRBD1 aligns across 8 bases. Trimming cost V 7 bases and J 2 bases; bases outside gene matches: 12. The germline V gene encodes CDR1 SQVTM and CDR2 ANQGSEA. The CDR3 contains 15 residues. The CDR3 loop reads CSGKTRGQENTEAFF. CDR3 nucleotide sequence: TGCAGCGGTAAAACCAGGGGACAGGAAAACACTGAAGCTTTCTTT.

This chain links TRBV6-5 with TRBJ1-2, with 9 bases matching TRBD1. V trimming: 4 bases; J trimming: 11 bases; junction bases outside the gene matches: 2. CDR1 and CDR2 from the germline V gene are MNHEY and SVGAGI. The CDR3 consists of 11 residues. CDR3 loop: CASSSGTGYTF. CDR3 sequence (DNA): TGTGCCAGCAGTTCGGGGACAGGGTACACCTTC.

This clone was seen only a few times. The J gene is TRBJ2-1, the V gene TRBV7-9, with 7 bases lining up with TRBD1. The germline gives CDR1 SEHNR, CDR2 FQNEAQ (reference sequence). CDR3 length: 15 residues. J gave up 5 bases and V 0 bases, and 4 bases lay outside the gene matches. CDR3 sequence reads: CASSLAQGFHNEQFF. Here the CDR3 DNA reads TGTGCCAGCAGCTTAGCACAGGGGTTCCACAATGAGCAGTTCTTC.

The rearrangement links TRBV19 to TRBJ2-1; 10 bases map to TRBD2. The CDR3 totals 15 residues. Per germline, CDR1 LNHDA and CDR2 SQIVND (reference sequence). V dropped 2 bases and J dropped 9; count of bases not matched to a gene: 7. The CDR3 bases are TGTGCCAGTAGTATAAGGCTAGCGGGAGAGGTTGAGCAGTTCTTC. This gives the protein CASSIRLAGEVEQFF.

The chain carries TRBV5-4 and TRBJ1-5; D uncertain. This CDR3 is 14 amino acids long. V was trimmed by 0 bases and J by 5 bases, leaving 9 bases between them. Germline V gives CDR1 SGHNT, CDR2 YYREEE (reference sequence). CDR3 in amino acids: CASSLAGSYQPQHF. CDR3 sequence (DNA): TGTGCCAGCAGCTTGGCAGGCTCCTATCAGCCCCAGCATTTT.

The chain recombines TRBV7-2 with TRBJ2-1; 12 bases line up with TRBD2. The CDR3 spans 19 residues. CDR1 is SGHTA, CDR2 FQGNSA, per germline. V lost 0 bases and J lost 0; bases outside the gene matches: 6. CDR3 sequence: CASSLALAGGMNSYNEQFF. CDR3 sequence (DNA): TGTGCCAGCAGCTTAGCGCTAGCGGGGGGGATGAACTCCTACAATGAGCAGTTCTTC.

V gene TRBV19 combines with J gene TRBJ1-4; D remains ambiguous. The CDR3 loop spans 14 amino acids. From germline, CDR1 is LNHDA and CDR2 SQIVND (reference sequence). Trimming cost V 8 bases and J 6 bases, with 16 bases left between them. In DNA form, the CDR3 reads TGTGCCAGTCACCCGAGAGGTGGAGATGAAAAACTGTTTTTT. It yields the protein CASHPRGGDEKLFF.

The chain couples TRBV6-1 to TRBJ1-5; D may be TRBD1 (5 bases). The germline gives CDR1 MNHNS, CDR2 SASEGT. The germline V and J ends were trimmed by 3 bases and 4 bases, with 13 bases remaining between them. This CDR3 comprises 15 residues. CDR3 loop: CASSDKGRGNQPQHF. The CDR3 DNA is TGTGCCAGCAGTGATAAGGGGCGGGGTAATCAGCCCCAGCATTTT.

V gene TRBV12-3 or TRBV12-4 combines with J gene TRBJ1-5; D uncertain. The CDR3 is made up of 13 amino acids. V lost 5 bases and J 5 bases, leaving 10 bases between the germline ends. This chain's CDR3 is CASSPDMDQPQHF. The CDR3 nucleotides read TGTGCCAGCAGTCCCGACATGGATCAGCCCCAGCATTTT.

The CDR3 region is CASSVQAGLTDTQYF. In DNA, the CDR3 is TGTGCCAGCAGCGTTCAGGCGGGACTCACAGATACGCAGTATTTT. V and J are TRBV9 and TRBJ2-3; perhaps TRBD2 as D (6 bases). This CDR3 region has 15 residues. V shed 2 bases and J shed 2 bases, with 12 bases lying between them. The germline V gene encodes CDR1 SGDLS and CDR2 YYNGEE.

A remark on this clone: A junction boundary mismatches the germline segment, possibly from a read error. The chain joins TRBV28 to TRBJ2-7; D possibly corresponds to TRBD2 (6 bases). Germline-derived CDR1 and CDR2 are MDHEN and SYDVKM. This CDR3 has 14 residues. The CDR3 DNA reads TGTGCCAACAGTTCAGGGAGGATGGACTACGAGCAGTACTTC. Translated: CANSSGRMDYEQYF.

This chain connects TRBV4-3 to TRBJ2-3, with a tentative D call TRBD2 (6 bases). The CDR3 spans 16 residues. Looked up from germline, CDR1 is LGHNA and CDR2 is YSLEER. V lost 3 bases, J lost 7 bases, and 20 bases lay in between. CDR3 bases: TGCGCCAGCAGCCAGTCTTACGGGAGCTTGGGAAATACGCAGTATTTT. Its translation is CASSQSYGSLGNTQYF.

J is TRBJ2-1 and V is TRBV5-6, with a tentative D call TRBD1 (6 bases). Germline CDR1 is SGHDT and CDR2 is YYEEEE. Trimming shortened V by 4 bases and J by 15 bases, and 20 bases separated the two germline ends. This CDR3 region has 13 residues. Here the CDR3 reads CASSRNRVGFLFF. CDR3 nucleotide sequence: TGTGCCAGCAGCCGGAACAGGGTAGGTTTCTTGTTCTTC.